These T cell receptor beta chains were read from a single sample in a study of OX40 agonist ivuxolimab in advanced cancers. Clones were sequenced by immunoSEQ multiplex PCR, and TCRdb holds only the in-frame ones, with some missing. The table lists around 80,000 clones, approximately 84% of them singletons. The material was CD4+ or CD8+ T cells sorted from blood, obtained in a trial of the OX40 agonist ivuxolimab. All receptors come from an adult with an advanced solid tumor such as melanoma, head and neck, liver or kidney cancer. CDR3s include the opening cysteine and the closing phenylalanine or tryptophan. Each record gives: D gene, V gene, J gene, CDR3 protein. A D gene is named only where the DNA matches it firmly.

-	TRBV25-1	TRBJ1-2	CASFAGLGGAGYTF
-	TRBV11-1	TRBJ2-4	CASPLGAAADIQYF
TRBD2	TRBV18	TRBJ2-3	CASSPFSGGAGSDTQYF
-	TRBV19	TRBJ1-4	CASSIKWDEKLFF
-	TRBV6-6	TRBJ1-5	CASSPDKSYQPQHF
TRBD2	TRBV9	TRBJ2-5	CASTARGGQETQYF
TRBD2	TRBV7-3	TRBJ2-1	CASSLGGGAYEQFF
-	TRBV10-3	TRBJ1-1	CAISESGQGLSEAFF
TRBD1	TRBV7-3	TRBJ2-3	CASRRDREDTQYF
TRBD1	TRBV19	TRBJ1-5	CASRGQGVWDNQPQHF
-	TRBV11-2	TRBJ1-6	CASSLGGPGHSSYNSPLHF
TRBD1	TRBV6-5	TRBJ1-6	CASSLRRGNSPLHF